The clone carrying this T cell receptor beta chain was detected once. Its antigen is as yet unknown. CDR3 length equals 14 residues. The junction had 4 bases not matched to a gene; V was cut back by 4 bases and J by 4 bases. Per the germline V gene, CDR1 is SGHRS and CDR2 is YFSETQ. These data come from a study of cytomegalovirus exposure and HLA in healthy donors. Broader study findings: Rarity characterized most TCR sequences, yet some public TCRs appeared in many donors.

The PCR had 60 Vbeta and 13 Jbeta primers. TCRdb's copy holds only in-frame clones and misses some; the assay was immunoSEQ multiplex PCR. This table holds 83,000 or so clones, about 75% found once. The sample consisted of PBMCs. V gene TRBV5-1 combines with J gene TRBJ2-1; 8 bases fit TRBD2. This receptor was obtained from a female donor in good health and CMV-seronegative. This CDR3 is CASSQTGGYNEQFF. CDR3 sequence (DNA): TGCGCCAGCAGCCAGACGGGAGGGTACAATGAGCAGTTCTTC.